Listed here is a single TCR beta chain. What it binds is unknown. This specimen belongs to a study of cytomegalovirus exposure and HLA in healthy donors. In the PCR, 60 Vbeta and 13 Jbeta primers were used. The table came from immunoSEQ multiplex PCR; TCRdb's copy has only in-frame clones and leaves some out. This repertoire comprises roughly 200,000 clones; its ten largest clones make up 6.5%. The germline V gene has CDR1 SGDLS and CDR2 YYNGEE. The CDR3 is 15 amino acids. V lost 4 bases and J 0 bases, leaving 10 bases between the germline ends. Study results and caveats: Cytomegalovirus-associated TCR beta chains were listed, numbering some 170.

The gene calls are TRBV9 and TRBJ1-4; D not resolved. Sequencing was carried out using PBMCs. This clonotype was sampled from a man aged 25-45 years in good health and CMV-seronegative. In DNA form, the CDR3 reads TGTGCCAGCAGCTTAGACCCGGCAACTAATGAAAAACTGTTTTTT. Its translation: CASSLDPATNEKLFF.